Below are 11 T cell receptor beta chains sequenced from a single sample in a study of blood T cells in healthy people across ages. PCR was performed a second time for about 7 to 12 cycles using a sample-barcoded 5' primer and a J-beta primer mix. In TCRdb, the 5' RACE reads were re-called with MiXCR into one record per CDR3 protein. This repertoire shows some 790,000 distinct CDR3 sequences, more than 25% found once; its top ten account for around a sixth. What was sequenced was blood. These receptors came from a woman over 75 in good health.

The V call is TRBV6-6, the J call TRBJ2-7; D might be TRBD2 (5 bases). The DNA end favors TRBJ2-4, so the J call may be wrong. CDR3 length: 15 amino acids. Per germline, CDR1 MNHNY and CDR2 SVGAGI (reference sequence). The CDR3 sequence is CASREEGLAKNIQYF. As DNA, the CDR3 is TGTGCCAGCAGGGAGGAAGGTCTAGCCAAAAACATTCAGTACTTC.

As to this clonotype: A much larger clone lies one base from this, so it may be a read error. The rearrangement links TRBV12-3 or TRBV12-4 to TRBJ1-1; a possible D gene is TRBD1 (5 bases). The CDR3 is made up of 14 amino acids. The CDR3 protein is CAGSRDGKNTEAFF. Here the CDR3 DNA reads TGTGCCGGCAGCAGGGACGGAAAGAACACTGAAGCTTTCTTT.

In its sample, this clonotype was seen many times. CDR3 sequence (DNA): TGTGCCAGCAGTTACACCCAAACAAATGAGCAGTTCTTC. Encoded protein: CASSYTQTNEQFF. The rearrangement joins TRBV6-2 or TRBV6-3 to TRBJ2-1; D unresolved. The V gene lost 2 bases and the J gene lost 7 bases, with 9 bases spanning the gap. The germline CDR1 and CDR2 sequences are MNHEY and SVGEGT. The CDR3 consists of 13 residues.

The chain links TRBV5-8 to TRBJ2-3; TRBD2 agrees at 11 bases. The germline V gene encodes CDR1 SGHTS and CDR2 YDEGEE. V was clipped by 3 bases and J by 4 bases; unmatched bases: 7. This CDR3 contains 16 residues. The CDR3 is CASSSGTSGSPDTQYF. In DNA, the CDR3 is TGTGCCAGCAGCTCTGGGACTAGCGGCTCCCCAGATACGCAGTATTTT.

Ten or more counts support this clonotype. This chain connects TRBV27 to TRBJ2-7, with 9 bases fitting TRBD2. J was trimmed by 4 bases and V by 5 bases; bases with no gene match: 9. The germline V gene encodes CDR1 MNHEY and CDR2 SMNVEV (reference sequence). This CDR3 is 15 amino acids long. The CDR3 nucleotides are TGTGCCAGCAGTGGATCAGCTAGCGGGGATTACGAGCAGTACTTC. This codes for CASSGSASGDYEQYF.

Comment on this clonotype: Just one base apart from a much larger clone, this may be a read error. CDR3 sequence: CASSFLNQETQYF. The DNA of the CDR3 is TGTGCCAGCAGTTTTCTCAACCAAGAGACCCAGTACTTC. The chain joins TRBV12-3 or TRBV12-4 to TRBJ2-5, with D uncertain. This CDR3 spans 13 amino acids. V gave up 3 bases and J gave up 0 bases, with 5 bases separating them.

This clonotype was observed many times. The V gene is TRBV5-1, the J gene TRBJ1-6, with D possibly TRBD1 on 6 matching bases. This CDR3 has 16 residues. V shed 3 bases and J shed 4 bases, with 14 bases lying between them. Germline V CDR1 and CDR2: SGHRS, YFSETQ. In DNA form, the CDR3 reads TGCGCCAGCAGCTCAAGGACAGAAACGTATAATTCACCCCTCCACTTT. It codes for CASSSRTETYNSPLHF.

Notes on this clonotype: A read error is possible here, since a much larger clone lies one base away. The rearrangement joins TRBV6-2 or TRBV6-3 to TRBJ2-1, with unresolved D. CDR1 and CDR2 from the germline V gene are MNHEY and SVGEGT. Trimming took 9 bases from V and 9 from J, leaving 18 bases between them. The CDR3 runs to 13 residues. CDR3 nucleotide sequence: TGTGCCAGTGTCGGCCCTCCGGCCGGTGAGCAGTTCTTC. It is translated as CASVGPPAGEQFF.

This clonotype was counted many times. The chain links TRBV7-2 to TRBJ2-1; D may be TRBD1 (5 bases). V was trimmed by 7 bases and J by 4 bases, leaving 14 bases between them. CDR3 length equals 14 residues. Germline lookup yields CDR1 SGHTA and CDR2 FQGNSA. CDR3 in amino acids: CASKGPGSYNEQFF. DNA of the CDR3: TGTGCCAGCAAGGGGCCCGGATCTTACAATGAGCAGTTCTTC.

The rearrangement joins TRBV4-3 to TRBJ1-1, with D unclear. The CDR3 spans 13 residues. Germline V gene sequence: CDR1 LGHNA, CDR2 YSLEER. Trimming left V 4 bases short and J 4 bases short, with 10 bases between. The CDR3 nucleotides read TGCGCCAGCAGCCTAAAGCTCGCCACTGAAGCTTTCTTT. Protein product: CASSLKLATEAFF.

This clonotype was observed a few times. A read error is possible here, since a much larger clone lies one base away. The J gene is TRBJ2-5, the V gene TRBV2; D call uncertain. The CDR3 loop spans 13 amino acids. V was trimmed by 8 bases and J by 3 bases, leaving 13 bases between them. Per germline, CDR1 SNHLY and CDR2 FYNNEI. The CDR3 is CASWAAPKETQYF. Written as DNA, the CDR3 is TGTGCCAGCTGGGCAGCTCCCAAAGAGACCCAGTACTTC.